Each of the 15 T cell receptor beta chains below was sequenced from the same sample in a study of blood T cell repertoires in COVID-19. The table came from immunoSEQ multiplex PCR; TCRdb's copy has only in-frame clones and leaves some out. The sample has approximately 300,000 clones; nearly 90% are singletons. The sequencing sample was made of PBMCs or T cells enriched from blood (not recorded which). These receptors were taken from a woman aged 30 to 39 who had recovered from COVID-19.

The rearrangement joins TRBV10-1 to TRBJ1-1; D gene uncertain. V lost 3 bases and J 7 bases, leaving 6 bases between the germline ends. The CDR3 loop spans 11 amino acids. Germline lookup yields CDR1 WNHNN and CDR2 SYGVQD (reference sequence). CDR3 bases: TGCGCCAGCAGTGAAGCTGGTGAAGCTTTCTTT. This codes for CASSEAGEAFF.

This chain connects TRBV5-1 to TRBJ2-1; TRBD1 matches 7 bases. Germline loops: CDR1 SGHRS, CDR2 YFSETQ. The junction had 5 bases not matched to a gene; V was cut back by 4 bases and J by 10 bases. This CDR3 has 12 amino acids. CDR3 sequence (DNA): TGCGCCAGCAGCCCTGACAGGGAGGAGCAGTTCTTC. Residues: CASSPDREEQFF.

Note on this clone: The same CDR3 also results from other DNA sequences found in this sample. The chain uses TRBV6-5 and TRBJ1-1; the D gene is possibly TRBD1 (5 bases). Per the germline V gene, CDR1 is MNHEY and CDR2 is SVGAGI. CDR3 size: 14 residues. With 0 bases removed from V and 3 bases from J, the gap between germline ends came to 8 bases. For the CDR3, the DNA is TGTGCCAGCAGTTACTCCAGGGTCTACACTGAAGCTTTCTTT. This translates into CASSYSRVYTEAFF.

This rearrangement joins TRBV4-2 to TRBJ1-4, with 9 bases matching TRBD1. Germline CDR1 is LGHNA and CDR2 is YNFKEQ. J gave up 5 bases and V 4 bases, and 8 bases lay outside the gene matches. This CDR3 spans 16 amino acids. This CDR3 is CASSPTGQGLNEKLFF. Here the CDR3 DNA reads TGTGCCAGCAGCCCTACCGGACAGGGGTTAAATGAAAAACTGTTTTTT.

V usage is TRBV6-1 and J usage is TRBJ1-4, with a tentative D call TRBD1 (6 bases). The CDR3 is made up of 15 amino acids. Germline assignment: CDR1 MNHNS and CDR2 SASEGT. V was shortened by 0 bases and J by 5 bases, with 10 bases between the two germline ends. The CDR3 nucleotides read TGTGCCAGCAGTGAAGCCTCAGGGGTGAATGAAAAACTGTTTTTT. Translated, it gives CASSEASGVNEKLFF.

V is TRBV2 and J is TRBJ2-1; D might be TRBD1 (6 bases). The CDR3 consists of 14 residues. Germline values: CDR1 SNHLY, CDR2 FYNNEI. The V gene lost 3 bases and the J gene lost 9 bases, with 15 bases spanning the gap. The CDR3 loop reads CASSDWTVEGEQFF. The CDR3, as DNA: TGTGCCAGCAGTGATTGGACAGTAGAGGGTGAGCAGTTCTTC.

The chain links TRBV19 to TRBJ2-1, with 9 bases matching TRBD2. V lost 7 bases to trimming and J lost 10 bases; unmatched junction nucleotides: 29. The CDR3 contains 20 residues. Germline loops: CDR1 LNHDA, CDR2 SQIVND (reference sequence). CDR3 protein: CASIRDPGLAGDTRRGEQFF. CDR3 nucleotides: TGTGCCAGTATTCGGGACCCTGGCTTAGCGGGGGACACGAGGAGGGGAGAGCAGTTCTTC.

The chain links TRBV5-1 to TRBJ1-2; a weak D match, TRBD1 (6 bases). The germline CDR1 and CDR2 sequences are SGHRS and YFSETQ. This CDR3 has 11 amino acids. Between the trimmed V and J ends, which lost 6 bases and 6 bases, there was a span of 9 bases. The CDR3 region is CASTQGDGYTF. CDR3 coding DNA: TGCGCCAGCACACAGGGCGATGGCTACACCTTC.

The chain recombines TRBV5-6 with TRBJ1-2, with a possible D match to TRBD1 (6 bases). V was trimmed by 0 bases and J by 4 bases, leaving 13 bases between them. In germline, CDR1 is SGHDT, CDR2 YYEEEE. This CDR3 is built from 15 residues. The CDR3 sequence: CASSLVQGNTYGYTF. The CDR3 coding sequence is TGTGCCAGCAGCTTGGTACAGGGCAATACCTATGGCTACACCTTC.

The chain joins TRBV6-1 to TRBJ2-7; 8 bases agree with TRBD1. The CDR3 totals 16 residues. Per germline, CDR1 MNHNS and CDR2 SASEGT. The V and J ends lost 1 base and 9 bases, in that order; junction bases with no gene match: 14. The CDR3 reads CASSEGFTGGLAVQYF. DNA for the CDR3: TGTGCCAGCAGTGAAGGTTTTACAGGGGGGTTAGCGGTGCAGTACTTC.

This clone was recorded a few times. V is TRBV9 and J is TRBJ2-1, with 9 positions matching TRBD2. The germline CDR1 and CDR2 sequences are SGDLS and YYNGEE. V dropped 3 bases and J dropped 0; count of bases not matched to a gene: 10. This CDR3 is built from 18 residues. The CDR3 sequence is CASSANPRLADSYNEQFF. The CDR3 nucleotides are TGTGCCAGCAGCGCCAACCCTAGACTAGCGGACTCCTACAATGAGCAGTTCTTC.

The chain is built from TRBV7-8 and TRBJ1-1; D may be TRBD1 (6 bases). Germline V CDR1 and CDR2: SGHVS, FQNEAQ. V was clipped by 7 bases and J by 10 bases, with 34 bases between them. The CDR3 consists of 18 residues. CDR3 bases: TGTGCCAGCACCCCCGGTGGGGGGCGTAGGCCGGATCGGGGGGGAGCTTTCTTT. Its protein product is CASTPGGGRRPDRGGAFF.

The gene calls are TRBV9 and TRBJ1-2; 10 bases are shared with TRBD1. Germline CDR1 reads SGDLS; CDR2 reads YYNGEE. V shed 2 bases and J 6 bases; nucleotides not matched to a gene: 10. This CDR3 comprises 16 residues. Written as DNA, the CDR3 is TGTGCCAGCAGCGTCCCGGGACAGGGGACCCCCCATGGCTACACCTTC. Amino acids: CASSVPGQGTPHGYTF.

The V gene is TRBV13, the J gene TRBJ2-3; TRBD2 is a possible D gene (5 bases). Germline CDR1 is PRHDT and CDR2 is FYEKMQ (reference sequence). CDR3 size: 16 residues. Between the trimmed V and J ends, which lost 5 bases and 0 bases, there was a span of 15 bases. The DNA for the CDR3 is TGTGCCAGCAGCGCGAGGACGGACTCTAGCACAGATACGCAGTATTTT. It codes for CASSARTDSSTDTQYF.

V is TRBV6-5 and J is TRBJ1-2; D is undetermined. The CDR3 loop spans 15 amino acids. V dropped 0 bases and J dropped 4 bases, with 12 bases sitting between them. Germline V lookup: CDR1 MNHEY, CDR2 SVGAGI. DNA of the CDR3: TGTGCCAGCAGTTACTCGATAAAACGGTTCTATGGCTACACCTTC. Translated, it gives CASSYSIKRFYGYTF.